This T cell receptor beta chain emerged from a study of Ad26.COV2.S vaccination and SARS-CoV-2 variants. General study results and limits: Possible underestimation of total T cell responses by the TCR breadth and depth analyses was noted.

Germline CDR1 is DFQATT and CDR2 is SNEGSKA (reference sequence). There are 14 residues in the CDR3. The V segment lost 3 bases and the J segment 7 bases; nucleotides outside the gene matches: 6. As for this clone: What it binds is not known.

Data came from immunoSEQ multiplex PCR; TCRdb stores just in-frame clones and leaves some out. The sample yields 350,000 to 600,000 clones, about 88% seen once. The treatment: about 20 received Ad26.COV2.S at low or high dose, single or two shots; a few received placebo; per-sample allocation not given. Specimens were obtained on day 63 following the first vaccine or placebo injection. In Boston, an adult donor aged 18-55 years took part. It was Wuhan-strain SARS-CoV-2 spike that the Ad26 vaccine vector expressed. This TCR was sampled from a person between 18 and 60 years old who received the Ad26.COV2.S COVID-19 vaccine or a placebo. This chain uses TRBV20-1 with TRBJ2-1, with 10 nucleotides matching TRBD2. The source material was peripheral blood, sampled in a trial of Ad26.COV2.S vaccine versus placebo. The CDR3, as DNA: TGCAGTGCTAGTTCCAGCGGGAGGGCGAATGAGCAGTTCTTC. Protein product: CSASSSGRANEQFF.